Below, 29 T cell receptor beta chains from the same sample are listed, as sequenced in a study of blood T cell repertoires in COVID-19. Clones were read by immunoSEQ multiplex PCR, and TCRdb kept only the in-frame ones, dropping some. The data hold about 240,000 clones, with roughly 87% observed a single time. Specimen: peripheral blood. All receptors derive from a man between 60 and 75 years old who had recovered from COVID-19.

V is TRBV4-2 and J is TRBJ2-1; TRBD1 matches 7 bases. This CDR3 has 16 residues. The ends lost 0 bases at V and 3 bases at J; junction bases unmatched: 5. Germline V CDR1 and CDR2: LGHNA, YNFKEQ. The CDR3 DNA is TGTGCCAGCAGCCAAGACCGGGACAGACTCTACAATGAGCAGTTCTTC. Protein product: CASSQDRDRLYNEQFF.

V and J are TRBV6-4 and TRBJ1-2; a weak D match, TRBD1 (5 bases). Germline V lookup: CDR1 MRHNA, CDR2 SNTAGT. V was cut by 7 bases and J by 8 bases, with 20 bases left in between. The CDR3 extends over 14 amino acids. The CDR3 protein is CASTARGEGYGYTF. The CDR3 DNA reads as TGTGCCAGCACGGCCCGGGGGGAGGGATACGGCTACACCTTC.

The chain carries TRBV5-1 and TRBJ2-1; maybe TRBD2 (5 bases). CDR3 size: 15 residues. Deletions cut 4 bases from V and 6 bases from J, with 17 bases between. Germline assignment: CDR1 SGHRS and CDR2 YFSETQ. CDR3 nucleotides: TGCGCCAGCAGCCCGAGGGAGCGACTTGGCAATGAGCAGTTCTTC. Protein: CASSPRERLGNEQFF.

This clone was seen once. The chain links TRBV21-1 to TRBJ2-7; the tabulated D call, TRBD2, remains unverified against the DNA. TRBV21-1 counts as a pseudogene. The length of the CDR3 is 18 residues. The CDR3, as DNA: TGTGCCAGCAGCAAAGACCCAGGACCGTGGGGAGGATTATACGAGCAGTACTTC. This encodes CASSKDPGPWGGLYEQYF.

The rearrangement joins TRBV10-2 to TRBJ2-1, with D possibly being TRBD1 (6 bases). V gave up 0 bases and J gave up 5 bases, with 11 bases separating them. The germline CDR1 and CDR2 sequences are WSHSY and SAAADI. The CDR3 is 15 residues long. The CDR3, as DNA: TGCGCCAGCAGTGAGTCTTACAGGGAAGACAATGAGCAGTTCTTC. As protein: CASSESYREDNEQFF.

This chain connects TRBV7-9 to TRBJ1-4, with D tentatively TRBD1 (6 bases). Trimming took off 5 bases at V and 7 bases at J, with 11 bases between the two ends. Germline V gives CDR1 SEHNR, CDR2 FQNEAQ (reference sequence). This CDR3 contains 13 residues. This CDR3 is CASSPGTLEKLFF. CDR3 in DNA: TGTGCCAGCAGCCCAGGGACACTTGAAAAACTGTTTTTT.

The rearrangement uses TRBV20-1 and TRBJ2-7, with TRBD1 identical over 7 bases. CDR1 and CDR2 (germline): DFQATT, SNEGSKA (reference sequence). This CDR3 has 13 residues. V gave up 3 bases and J gave up 2 bases; unmatched junction bases: 4. CDR3 amino acids: CSASSRGTYEQYF. The CDR3 DNA is TGCAGTGCTAGTTCCAGGGGGACCTACGAGCAGTACTTC.

The chain links TRBV4-2 to TRBJ2-1, with 9 bases lining up with TRBD2. The CDR3 runs 15 residues. Germline V lookup: CDR1 LGHNA, CDR2 YNFKEQ. The trim removed 0 bases at V and 8 bases at J, leaving 5 bases unmatched. The CDR3 DNA is TGTGCCAGCAGCCAAGAGCTGCGGGGGGGGGATGAGCAGTTCTTC. It codes for CASSQELRGGDEQFF.

J is TRBJ1-5 and V is TRBV27; D is possibly TRBD1 (5 bases). This CDR3 region has 15 residues. Germline loops: CDR1 MNHEY, CDR2 SMNVEV (reference sequence). Trimming stripped 4 bases from V and 7 bases from J, with 17 bases between. The CDR3 DNA reads as TGTGCCAGCAGTTCATACCCCAGGGTTGAACAGCCCCAGCATTTT. Its protein product is CASSSYPRVEQPQHF.

V gene TRBV11-2 combines with J gene TRBJ1-5; maybe TRBD1 (5 bases). The CDR3 sequence is 14 residues long. The V gene lost 5 bases and the J gene lost 2 bases, with 10 bases spanning the gap. The germline CDR1 and CDR2 sequences are SGHAT and FQNNGV. In DNA, the CDR3 is TGTGCCAGCAGCCCAGCAGGGCGCAATCAGCCCCAGCATTTT. Translated, it gives CASSPAGRNQPQHF.

The chain has TRBV24-1 and TRBJ2-3; D perhaps matches TRBD1 (6 bases). The CDR3 extends over 13 amino acids. Germline V gives CDR1 KGHDR, CDR2 SFDVKD. V dropped 6 bases and J dropped 2 bases, with 8 bases sitting between them. The CDR3 region is CATSPGDTDTQYF. The CDR3 DNA reads as TGTGCCACCAGTCCAGGGGACACAGATACGCAGTATTTT.

This chain joins TRBV11-2 and TRBJ1-2; possible D gene TRBD1, 6 bases. The germline V gene has CDR1 SGHAT and CDR2 FQNNGV. Trimming removed 0 bases from V and 7 bases from J, with 15 bases in between. The CDR3 has 15 amino acids. Here the CDR3 reads CASSLDRAGVSGYTF. The DNA for the CDR3 is TGTGCCAGCAGCTTAGATCGGGCAGGGGTTTCTGGCTACACCTTC.

The chain uses TRBV18 and TRBJ2-2, with D maybe TRBD2 (5 bases). V dropped 5 bases and J dropped 0 bases, with 10 bases sitting between them. The CDR3 contains 15 residues. Germline CDR1 reads KGHSH; CDR2 reads LQKENI. CDR3 bases: TGTGCCAGCTCAGGAGGAACAGCGAACACCGGGGAGCTGTTTTTT. It is translated as CASSGGTANTGELFF.

The genes are TRBV6-5 and TRBJ1-1, with 9 positions matching TRBD1. The CDR3 has 15 residues. The germline gives CDR1 MNHEY, CDR2 SVGAGI. The J segment lost 2 bases and the V segment lost 1 base, leaving 2 bases of the junction unmatched. CDR3 in DNA: TGTGCCAGCAGTTACTTGGGACAGGGAAACACTGAAGCTTTCTTT. This translates into CASSYLGQGNTEAFF.

The rearrangement joins TRBV15 to TRBJ1-2; no clear D gene. CDR1 and CDR2 (germline): LNHNV, YYDKDF (reference sequence). This CDR3 has 15 amino acids. Trimming shortened V by 1 base and J by 4 bases, and 13 bases separated the two germline ends. The CDR3 nucleotides are TGTGCCACCAGCAGAGCTATAACAGAGAGCTATGGCTACACCTTC. It specifies CATSRAITESYGYTF.

This chain joins TRBV5-3 and TRBJ2-7, with a possible D match to TRBD1 (6 bases). Being an ORF, TRBV5-3 has a function that is uncertain. This CDR3 is 18 amino acids long. Trimming took 2 bases from V and 1 from J, leaving 22 bases between them. The chain's CDR3 is CARSFTVVGTTESYEQYV. As DNA, the CDR3 is TGTGCCAGAAGCTTTACGGTTGTGGGGACAACAGAATCCTACGAGCAGTACGTC.

This chain connects TRBV10-3 to TRBJ2-3, with no clear D. CDR1 and CDR2 from the germline V gene are ENHRY and SYGVKD. The CDR3 covers 12 residues. With 4 bases removed from V and 8 bases from J, the gap between germline ends came to 10 bases. CDR3 nucleotide sequence: TGTGCCATCAGTGCCCTGGCCCCTACGCAGTATTTT. Its translation is CAISALAPTQYF.

V gene TRBV5-4 combines with J gene TRBJ2-1; D uncertain. Trimming took 4 bases from V and 11 from J, leaving 19 bases between them. The CDR3 is 14 amino acids. Germline loops: CDR1 SGHNT, CDR2 YYREEE (reference sequence). In nucleotides, the CDR3 is TGTGCCAGCAGCACAGCTAACCGGAATGAGAAGCAGTTCTTC. The encoded protein is CASSTANRNEKQFF.

A remark on this clone: The sample has other DNA sequences that encode this CDR3 too. This chain links TRBV9 with TRBJ1-2; no reliable D call. The length of the CDR3 is 13 residues. Germline CDR1 and CDR2: SGDLS and YYNGEE. V dropped 4 bases and J dropped 2 bases, with 9 bases sitting between them. The CDR3 loop reads CASSPDRNYGYTF. For the CDR3, the DNA is TGTGCCAGCAGCCCCGATAGAAACTATGGCTACACCTTC. Full variable domain (remainder filled in from reference TRBV9 and TRBJ1-2): DSGVTQTPKHLITATGQRVTLRCSPRSGDLSVYWYQQSLDQGLQFLIQYYNGEERAKGNILERFSAQQFPDLHSELNLSSLELGDSALYFCASSPDRNYGYTFGSGTRLTVV.

The rearrangement joins TRBV5-1 to TRBJ1-2, with 7 nucleotides matching TRBD1. Per germline, CDR1 SGHRS and CDR2 YFSETQ. Trimming removed 4 bases from V and 1 base from J; junction bases left unmatched: 13. The CDR3 is 17 residues long. The CDR3 nucleotides read TGCGCCAGCAGCCCCGGACAGGCCTCGGGTGGTAACTATGGCTACACCTTC. Translated: CASSPGQASGGNYGYTF.

This chain uses TRBV19 with TRBJ1-3; 8 bases fit TRBD1. The CDR3 sequence is 16 residues long. Germline V gene data show CDR1 as LNHDA and CDR2 as SQIVND (reference sequence). V gave up 6 bases and J gave up 3 bases; unmatched junction bases: 10. CDR3 nucleotide sequence: TGTGCCAGTAGCAGTTCGGGGACAGGAGTTGGAAACACCATATATTTT. Translating it yields CASSSSGTGVGNTIYF.

CDR3 nucleotide sequence: TGTGCCTGGAGTGTACAGGGAACCGGGGAGCTGTTTTTT. Protein product: CAWSVQGTGELFF. The chain combines TRBV30 with TRBJ2-2, with D possibly matching TRBD1 (6 bases). Trimming removed 0 bases from V and 5 bases from J, with 7 bases in between. There are 13 residues in the CDR3. CDR1 GTSNPN and CDR2 SVGIG come from the germline V gene (reference sequence).

The rearrangement links TRBV11-2 to TRBJ1-6; the D gene is possibly TRBD1 (6 bases). Germline CDR1 reads SGHAT; CDR2 reads FQNNGV. The CDR3 length is 16 residues. V lost 6 bases, J lost 4 bases, and 16 bases lay in between. The CDR3 is CASSTTSTGYNSPLHF. CDR3 DNA sequence: TGTGCCAGCAGTACCACCTCGACAGGATATAATTCACCCCTCCACTTT.

The chain carries TRBV24-1 and TRBJ2-2; a weak D match, TRBD2 (5 bases). V shed 5 bases and J shed 0 bases, with 21 bases lying between them. Per germline, CDR1 KGHDR and CDR2 SFDVKD. This CDR3 is built from 19 residues. The chain's CDR3 is CATSGVTRKPDSNTGELFF. The CDR3 nucleotides read TGTGCCACCAGTGGTGTAACTAGAAAACCCGACTCGAACACCGGGGAGCTGTTTTTT.

V gene TRBV12-5 combines with J gene TRBJ1-1; weak D call: TRBD1 (5 bases). The V and J ends lost 3 bases and 1 base respectively, with 9 bases between them. The CDR3 has 14 amino acids. The V gene's germline CDR1 is LGHNT and CDR2 FRNRAP. CDR3 loop: CASGFGHTNTEAFF. The CDR3, as DNA: TGTGCTAGTGGTTTCGGACACACGAACACTGAAGCTTTCTTT. The whole variable domain, remainder taken from reference TRBV12-5 and TRBJ1-1, is DARVTQTPRHKVTEMGQEVTMRCQPILGHNTVFWYRQTMMQGLELLAYFRNRAPLDDSGMPKDRFSAEMPDATLATLKIQPSEPRDSAVYFCASGFGHTNTEAFFGQGTRLTVV.

The CDR3 sequence: CASGRMGSTGNTIYF. DNA of the CDR3: TGTGCTAGTGGTAGAATGGGGAGCACTGGAAACACCATATATTTT. The J gene is TRBJ1-3, the V gene TRBV12-5, with D hard to call. Germline V gene data show CDR1 as LGHNT and CDR2 as FRNRAP. V dropped 5 bases and J dropped 2 bases, with 13 bases sitting between them. CDR3 size: 15 residues.

The chain combines TRBV6-5 with TRBJ2-1; 9 bases are a match to TRBD2. CDR1 MNHEY and CDR2 SVGAGI come from the germline V gene. This CDR3 region has 14 residues. V shed 5 bases, J shed 4 bases, and the junction held 3 bases outside the gene matches. CDR3 DNA: TGTGCCAGCAGTCAGACTAGCGGTTACAATGAGCAGTTCTTC. Translated: CASSQTSGYNEQFF.

This clone was seen a single time. This chain connects TRBV5-1 to TRBJ2-2; D unresolved. The CDR3 extends over 17 amino acids. V lost 4 bases to trimming and J lost 0 bases, with 16 bases between them. Per the germline V gene, CDR1 is SGHRS and CDR2 is YFSETQ. In nucleotides, the CDR3 is TGCGCCAGCAGCCAGTACCCGGGTGCGGCGAACACCGGGGAGCTGTTTTTT. Its protein product is CASSQYPGAANTGELFF.

The chain uses TRBV28 and TRBJ1-2; 10 bases align to TRBD1. Per the germline V gene, CDR1 is MDHEN and CDR2 is SYDVKM. The CDR3 spans 15 residues. Losses at the gene ends were 3 bases for V and 4 bases for J; bases not matched to a gene: 5. CDR3: CASSFSGTGAYGYTF. The DNA for the CDR3 is TGTGCCAGCAGTTTCTCCGGGACAGGGGCCTATGGCTACACCTTC.